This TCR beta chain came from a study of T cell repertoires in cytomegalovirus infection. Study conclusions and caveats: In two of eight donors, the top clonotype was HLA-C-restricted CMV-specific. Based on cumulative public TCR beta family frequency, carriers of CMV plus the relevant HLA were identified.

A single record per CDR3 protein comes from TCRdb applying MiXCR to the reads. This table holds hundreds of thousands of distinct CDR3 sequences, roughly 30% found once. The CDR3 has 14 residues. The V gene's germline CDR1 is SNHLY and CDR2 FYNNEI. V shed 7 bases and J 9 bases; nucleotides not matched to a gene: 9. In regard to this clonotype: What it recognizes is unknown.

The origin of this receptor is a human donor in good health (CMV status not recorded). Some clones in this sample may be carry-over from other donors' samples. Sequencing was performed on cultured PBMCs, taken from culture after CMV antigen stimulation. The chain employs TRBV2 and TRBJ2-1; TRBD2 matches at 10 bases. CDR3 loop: CASKLLAGAGEQFF. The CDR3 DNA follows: TGTGCCAGCAAGTTGCTAGCGGGAGCCGGTGAGCAGTTCTTC. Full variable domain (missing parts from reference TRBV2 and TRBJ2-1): EPEVTQTPSHQVTQMGQEVILRCVPISNHLYFYWYRQILGQKVEFLVSFYNNEISEKSEIFDDQFSVERPDGSNFTLKIRSTKLEDSAMYFCASKLLAGAGEQFFGPGTRLTVL.